This note documents a single T cell receptor beta chain sequence. This entry belongs to a study of T-cell reconstitution after alpha-beta-depleted transplantation in children. Unique molecular identifiers featured in how the TCRbeta library was prepared. TCRdb reprocessed the PCR reads with MiXCR, giving one entry per CDR3 protein. The sample gives 70,000 to 95,000 distinct CDR3 sequences, 10% to 15% of which show up once; approximately 14% is in the top ten. CDR3 length: 13 amino acids. Germline lookup yields CDR1 MDHEN and CDR2 SYDVKM. V was clipped by 3 bases and J by 5 bases; unmatched bases: 3. This sample comprised PBMCs from the stem cell graft donor, obtained from the stem cell graft. This chain connects TRBV28 to TRBJ2-5, with 7 bases lining up with TRBD2. This clonotype was sampled from a human donor who donated a stem cell graft to a child with inherited bone marrow failure. The chain's CDR3 is CASSFGGSETQYF. The CDR3 DNA is TGTGCCAGCAGTTTCGGGGGGTCGGAGACCCAGTACTTC.